Each of the 24 T cell receptor beta chains below was sequenced from the same sample in a study of CD8 T cells in ankylosing spondylitis. TCRdb itself ran the 5' RACE reads through MiXCR, one entry per CDR3 protein. The sample consists of some 130,000 distinct CDR3 sequences, roughly 13% of them appearing once. Sequencing used blood, either unsorted or a sorted T cell fraction (not recorded which). The receptors stem from a female donor with ankylosing spondylitis or in good health (not recorded which).

This clonotype has just one count. A much bigger clone sits one base away, suggesting this may be a read error. This chain links TRBV7-6 with TRBJ2-3, with 8 bases identical to TRBD1. The CDR3 length is 15 residues. CDR1 and CDR2 from the germline V gene are SGHVS and FNYEAQ. CDR3 sequence (DNA): TGTGCCGGCAGCTTTGGAGGACAGGGTGCAGATACGCAGTATTTT. Amino acids: CAGSFGGQGADTQYF.

This clonotype showed up many times. The rearrangement links TRBV12-3 or TRBV12-4 to TRBJ2-3; 11 nucleotides match TRBD2. This CDR3 spans 17 amino acids. Losses at the gene ends were 5 bases for V and 0 bases for J; bases not matched to a gene: 7. The CDR3 reads CASSGGTSGESTDTQYF. The CDR3 region has the DNA TGTGCCAGCAGTGGCGGGACTAGCGGAGAAAGCACAGATACGCAGTATTTT.

In its sample, this clonotype was seen a few times. The rearrangement joins TRBV5-1 to TRBJ2-2, with D possibly matching TRBD2 (5 bases). The germline CDR1 and CDR2 sequences are SGHRS and YFSETQ. The germline V and J ends were trimmed by 2 bases and 6 bases, with 14 bases remaining between them. The CDR3 totals 15 residues. The CDR3 region has the DNA TGCGCCAGCAGCTTCATCGGGGTATCAGCCGGGGAGCTGTTTTTT. The encoded protein is CASSFIGVSAGELFF.

This clonotype showed up many times. V and J are TRBV4-1 and TRBJ2-5, with no clear D. This CDR3 has 14 residues. V lost 1 base to trimming and J lost 2 bases, with 8 bases between them. Germline CDR1 is MGHRA and CDR2 is YSYEKL. Written as DNA, the CDR3 is TGCGCCAGCAGCCAAGGATCTGTTCAAGAGACCCAGTACTTC. Its translation is CASSQGSVQETQYF.

V gene TRBV28 combines with J gene TRBJ2-7; TRBD1 aligns across 9 bases. The V and J ends lost 7 bases and 4 bases, in that order; junction bases with no gene match: 8. This CDR3 spans 14 amino acids. Per germline, CDR1 MDHEN and CDR2 SYDVKM. The CDR3 coding sequence is TGTGCCAGCACCCAGACAGGGGGGTTTTACGAGCAGTACTTC. Amino acid sequence: CASTQTGGFYEQYF. Looking up the rest from reference TRBV28 and TRBJ2-7 gives the full variable domain: DVKVTQSSRYLVKRTGEKVFLECVQDMDHENMFWYRQDPGLGLRLIYFSYDVKMKEKGDIPEGYSVSREKKERFSLILESASTNQTSMYLCASTQTGGFYEQYFGPGTRLTVT.

This clonotype was counted only a few times. The chain recombines TRBV20-1 with TRBJ2-1, with TRBD1 matching over 8 bases. CDR1 is DFQATT and CDR2 is SNEGSKA in the germline V gene (reference sequence). CDR3 length: 15 residues. V lost 3 bases and J lost 7; bases outside the gene matches: 11. The CDR3 sequence: CSARTGDGVGNEQFF. The CDR3 DNA reads TGCAGTGCTAGGACAGGGGATGGAGTAGGGAATGAGCAGTTCTTC.

There are many counts of this clonotype. This chain joins TRBV29-1 and TRBJ1-1; D unresolved. The CDR3 has 13 amino acids. The V end was cut by 2 bases, the J end by 6 bases, with 13 bases between. CDR1 and CDR2 from the germline V gene are SQVTM and ANQGSEA. The CDR3 loop reads CSVEMAGMPEAFF. The CDR3 DNA sequence: TGCAGCGTTGAAATGGCAGGAATGCCTGAAGCTTTCTTT.

This clonotype was detected a few times. The V and J genes are TRBV29-1 and TRBJ2-7, with 9 bases fitting TRBD2. CDR3 length: 13 amino acids. Germline loops: CDR1 SQVTM, CDR2 ANQGSEA. The ends lost 2 bases at V and 3 bases at J; junction bases unmatched: 2. This chain's CDR3 is CSVETSGRYEQYF. In DNA, the CDR3 is TGCAGCGTTGAAACTAGCGGGCGCTACGAGCAGTACTTC.

The table lists this clonotype with many counts. The J gene is TRBJ1-2, the V gene TRBV3-1; D is possibly TRBD1 (5 bases). CDR1 is LGHDT and CDR2 is YNNKEL in the germline V gene (reference sequence). Trimming removed 1 base at V and 7 bases at J, with 10 bases between. There are 13 residues in the CDR3. CDR3 residues: CASSQAGIPGYTF. The CDR3 bases are TGTGCCAGCAGCCAAGCAGGGATCCCTGGCTACACCTTC.

This clonotype was observed at least ten times. This rearrangement joins TRBV5-6 to TRBJ1-5; D is possibly TRBD1 (5 bases). The CDR3 has 15 residues. V lost 2 bases to trimming and J lost 3 bases, with 12 bases between them. Looked up from germline, CDR1 is SGHDT and CDR2 is YYEEEE. CDR3 region: CASSLRGYDNQPQHF. In DNA form, the CDR3 reads TGTGCCAGCAGCTTAAGGGGCTATGACAATCAGCCCCAGCATTTT.

This clonotype was counted many times. The chain carries TRBV29-1 and TRBJ2-3; tentative D call: TRBD1 (5 bases). This CDR3 is built from 13 residues. Germline lookup yields CDR1 SQVTM and CDR2 ANQGSEA. Trimming removed 8 bases at V and 0 bases at J, with 12 bases between. CDR3 region: CSLTTDSTDTQYF. The CDR3 nucleotides are TGCAGCTTGACGACAGATAGCACAGATACGCAGTATTTT.

This clonotype has a count of ten or more. V is TRBV27 and J is TRBJ2-7; D possibly corresponds to TRBD1 (5 bases). This CDR3 comprises 13 residues. With 6 bases removed from V and 5 bases from J, the gap between germline ends came to 14 bases. From germline, CDR1 is MNHEY and CDR2 SMNVEV (reference sequence). The CDR3 loop reads CASRGWQGHEQYF. CDR3 bases: TGTGCCAGCAGGGGTTGGCAGGGCCACGAGCAGTACTTC.

This clonotype was recorded at least ten times. The chain employs TRBV29-1 and TRBJ1-5, with D unresolved. Germline CDR1 is SQVTM and CDR2 is ANQGSEA. The CDR3 is made up of 12 amino acids. Trimming left V 4 bases short and J 4 bases short, with 8 bases between. CDR3 loop: CSVGTRNQPQHF. The CDR3 region has the DNA TGCAGCGTTGGGACCCGTAATCAGCCCCAGCATTTT.

There are a few counts of this clonotype. The chain employs TRBV12-3 or TRBV12-4 and TRBJ2-7, with D possibly being TRBD2 (6 bases). Trimming took off 5 bases at V and 3 bases at J, with 17 bases between the two ends. The CDR3 spans 15 residues. CDR3 DNA sequence: TGTGCCAGCAGTCCGGAGGAGGGGATTATCTACGAGCAGTACTTC. It is translated as CASSPEEGIIYEQYF.

This clonotype was found many times. V is TRBV6-5 and J is TRBJ2-2; D is ambiguous. The CDR3 has 11 amino acids. Trimming stripped 6 bases from V and 8 bases from J, with 7 bases between. Germline values: CDR1 MNHEY, CDR2 SVGAGI. The CDR3 spells CASRRTGELFF. The CDR3 DNA reads as TGTGCCAGCAGGAGAACGGGGGAGCTGTTTTTT.

This clonotype was counted ten times or more. The chain carries TRBV5-1 and TRBJ1-1; 7 nucleotides align to TRBD1. The CDR3 contains 16 residues. V was pared by 4 bases and J by 1 base, with 10 bases of the junction left unmatched. Looked up from germline, CDR1 is SGHRS and CDR2 is YFSETQ. CDR3 in amino acids: CASSPEGAAQNTEAFF. The DNA of the CDR3 is TGCGCCAGCAGCCCTGAGGGGGCCGCTCAGAACACTGAAGCTTTCTTT.

The chain couples TRBV20-1 to TRBJ2-3, with D possibly matching TRBD1 (5 bases). Trimming removed 4 bases at V and 4 bases at J, with 18 bases between. The CDR3 runs 15 residues. CDR1 and CDR2 from the germline V gene are DFQATT and SNEGSKA (reference sequence). DNA of the CDR3: TGCAGTGCTACCCGAACCCAGGGTTTCCCAGATACGCAGTATTTT. Its translation is CSATRTQGFPDTQYF.

The gene calls are TRBV5-1 and TRBJ2-1, with D tentatively TRBD1 (5 bases). CDR1 is SGHRS, CDR2 YFSETQ, per germline. This CDR3 has 13 residues. The germline V and J ends were trimmed by 9 bases and 6 bases, with 16 bases remaining between them. DNA of the CDR3: TGCGCCACGGGCCCAGGGTGGGCCAATGAGCAGTTCTTC. It codes for CATGPGWANEQFF.

This clonotype was detected ten times or more. This chain connects TRBV5-1 to TRBJ2-7, with D perhaps matching TRBD1 (5 bases). Germline-derived CDR1 and CDR2 are SGHRS and YFSETQ. The CDR3 loop spans 11 amino acids. Trimming left V 2 bases short and J 6 bases short, with 6 bases between. CDR3 loop: CASSFQGEQYF. In nucleotides, the CDR3 is TGCGCCAGCAGCTTCCAGGGCGAGCAGTACTTC.

Here the CDR3 reads CSVPTGTSGRMDEQFF. CDR3 in DNA: TGCAGTGTCCCAACGGGGACTAGCGGGAGGATGGATGAGCAGTTCTTC. This chain connects TRBV20-1 to TRBJ2-1, with 15 bases lining up with TRBD2. After removal of 7 bases from V and 8 bases from J, the junction contained 12 bases not matched to a gene. This CDR3 contains 16 residues. Germline CDR1 reads DFQATT; CDR2 reads SNEGSKA (reference sequence).

This clonotype was seen repeatedly, ten times or more. The V and J genes are TRBV12-3 or TRBV12-4 and TRBJ2-1; TRBD1 matches 8 bases. This CDR3 is 15 amino acids long. V gave up 5 bases and J gave up 10 bases; unmatched junction bases: 13. CDR3 residues: CASSTRPGTGTEQFF. The DNA for the CDR3 is TGTGCCAGCAGTACGCGTCCCGGGACAGGTACCGAGCAGTTCTTC.

Many counts were recorded for this clonotype. The chain recombines TRBV10-3 with TRBJ1-1, with TRBD1 matching 7 bases. There are 12 residues in the CDR3. Germline V gives CDR1 ENHRY, CDR2 SYGVKD. The ends lost 6 bases at V and 8 bases at J; junction bases unmatched: 6. The CDR3 region has the DNA TGTGCCATCAGCCCAACAGGGGCCGAAGCTTTCTTT. It encodes CAISPTGAEAFF.

At least ten counts were recorded for this clonotype. The rearrangement joins TRBV5-1 to TRBJ1-1, with TRBD1 matching over 9 bases. The germline V gene encodes CDR1 SGHRS and CDR2 YFSETQ. There are 14 residues in the CDR3. J lost 4 bases, V lost 5 bases, and 6 bases had no gene match. DNA for the CDR3: TGCGCCAGCAGACCTTCGACAGGGGGCACTGAAGCTTTCTTT. Its protein is CASRPSTGGTEAFF.

This clonotype was seen repeatedly, ten times or more. The V and J genes are TRBV12-3 or TRBV12-4 and TRBJ2-7, with no clear D. Trimming shortened V by 6 bases and J by 1 base, and 13 bases separated the two germline ends. The CDR3 loop spans 14 amino acids. The CDR3 loop reads CASSPTRQSYEQYF. The CDR3 coding sequence is TGTGCCAGCAGCCCGACAAGACAATCCTACGAGCAGTACTTC.